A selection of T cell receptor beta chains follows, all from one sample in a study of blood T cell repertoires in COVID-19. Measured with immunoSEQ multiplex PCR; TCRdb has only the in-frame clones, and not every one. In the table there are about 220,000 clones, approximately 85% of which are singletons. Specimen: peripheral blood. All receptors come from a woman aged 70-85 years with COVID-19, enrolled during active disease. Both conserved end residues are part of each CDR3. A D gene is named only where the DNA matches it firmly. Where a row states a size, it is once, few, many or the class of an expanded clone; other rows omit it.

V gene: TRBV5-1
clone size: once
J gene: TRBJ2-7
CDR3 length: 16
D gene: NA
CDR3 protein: CASSLQGTFQTYEQYF
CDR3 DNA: TGCGCCAGCAGCCTCCAAGGGACTTTCCAAACCTACGAGCAGTACTTC

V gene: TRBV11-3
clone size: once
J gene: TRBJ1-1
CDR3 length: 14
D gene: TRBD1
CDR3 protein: CASSRDRGNTEAFF
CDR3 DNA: TGTGCCAGCAGCCGGGACAGGGGAAACACTGAAGCTTTCTTT

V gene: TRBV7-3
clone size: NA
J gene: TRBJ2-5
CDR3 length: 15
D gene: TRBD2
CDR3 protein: CASRVRGLADETQYF
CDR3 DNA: TGTGCCAGCAGGGTGAGGGGACTAGCGGATGAGACCCAGTACTTC

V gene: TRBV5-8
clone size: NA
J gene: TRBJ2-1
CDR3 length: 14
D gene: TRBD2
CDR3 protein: CASSLRGGLSEQFF
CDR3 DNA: TGTGCCAGCAGCTTGCGGGGGGGCCTTAGTGAGCAGTTCTTC

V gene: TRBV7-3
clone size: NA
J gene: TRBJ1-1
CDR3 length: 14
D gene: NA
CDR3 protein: CASSLNPGNTEAFF
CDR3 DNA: TGTGCCAGCAGCTTAAATCCAGGGAACACTGAAGCTTTCTTT

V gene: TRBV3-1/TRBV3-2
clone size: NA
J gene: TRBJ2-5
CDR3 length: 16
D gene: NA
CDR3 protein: CASSQETVGPGETQYF
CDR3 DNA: TGTGCCAGCAGCCAAGAGACAGTGGGGCCTGGAGAGACCCAGTACTTC

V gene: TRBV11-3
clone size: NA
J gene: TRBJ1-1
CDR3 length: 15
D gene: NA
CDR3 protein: CASSLRTSGNTEAFF
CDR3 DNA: TGTGCCAGCAGCTTACGGACATCCGGAAACACTGAAGCTTTCTTT

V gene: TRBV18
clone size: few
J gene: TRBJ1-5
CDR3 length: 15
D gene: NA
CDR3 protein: CASSQEQGTVEPQHF
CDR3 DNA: TGTGCCAGCTCTCAAGAGCAGGGGACGGTGGAGCCCCAGCATTTT

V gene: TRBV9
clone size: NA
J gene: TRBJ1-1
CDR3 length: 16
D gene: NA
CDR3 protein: CASSVVQGQGNTEAFF
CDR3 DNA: TGTGCCAGCAGCGTAGTTCAGGGGCAGGGGAACACTGAAGCTTTCTTT

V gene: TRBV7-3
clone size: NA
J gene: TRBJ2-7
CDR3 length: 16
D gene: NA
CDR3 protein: CASSPPGGGLSYEQYF
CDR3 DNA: TGTGCCAGCAGCCCCCCGGGAGGGGGCCTATCCTACGAGCAGTACTTC

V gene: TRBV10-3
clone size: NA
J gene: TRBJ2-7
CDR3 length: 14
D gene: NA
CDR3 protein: CATRNRQEPYEQYF
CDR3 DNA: TGTGCCACCCGGAACCGACAGGAACCCTACGAGCAGTACTTC

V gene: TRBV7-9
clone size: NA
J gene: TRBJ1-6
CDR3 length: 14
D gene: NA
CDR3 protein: CASSSSEFNSPLHF
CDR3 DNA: TGTGCCAGCAGCTCCAGCGAGTTTAATTCACCCCTCCACTTT

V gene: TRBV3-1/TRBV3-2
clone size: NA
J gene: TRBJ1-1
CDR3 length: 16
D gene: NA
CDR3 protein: CASSQDRGLMNTEAFF
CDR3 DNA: TGTGCCAGCAGCCAAGATCGGGGACTCATGAACACTGAAGCTTTCTTT

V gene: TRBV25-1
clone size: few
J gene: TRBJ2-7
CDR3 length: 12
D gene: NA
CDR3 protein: CASSDNSYEQYF
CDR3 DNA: TGTGCCAGCAGTGACAACTCCTACGAGCAGTACTTC

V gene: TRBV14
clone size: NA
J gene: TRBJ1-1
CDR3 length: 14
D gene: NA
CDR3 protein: CASSQETWGAEAFF
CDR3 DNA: TGTGCCAGCAGCCAAGAAACTTGGGGCGCTGAAGCTTTCTTT